Sequencing of this TCR beta chain was carried out in a study of cytomegalovirus exposure and HLA in healthy donors. Study-level results: Among TCR sequences, most were rare, though some public TCRs appeared in many donors.

Donors consisted of healthy bone marrow donors. On this clone: Its antigen remains unknown.

V lost 0 bases, J lost 6 bases, and 12 bases lay in between. Germline values: CDR1 LGHNA, CDR2 YSLEER. This CDR3 is 15 amino acids long. PCR employed 60 Vbeta and 13 Jbeta primers. The table came from immunoSEQ multiplex PCR; TCRdb's copy has only in-frame clones and leaves some out. The sample records approximately 170,000 clones, about 71% being singletons. The sample was PBMCs. The sequence derives from a man aged 50-60 years in good health and CMV-seronegative. This rearrangement joins TRBV4-3 to TRBJ2-1, with TRBD2 as a possible D gene (6 bases). The CDR3 nucleotides are TGCGCCAGCAGCCAAGATCGTGGGGGGAGCAATGAGCAGTTCTTC. Translating it yields CASSQDRGGSNEQFF.